The 17 T cell receptor beta chains below come from one sample, sequenced in a study of a mutant IDH1 vaccine in newly diagnosed glioma. No antigen has been assigned to these receptors. Using immunoSEQ multiplex PCR, the repertoire was profiled, and TCRdb retains in-frame clones only, with some absent. The repertoire includes over 50,000 clones, about 86% of them detected once, and around 3.4% sits in the top ten. The time point here: week 5, during vaccination. All doses held 300 ug of mutant IDH1 20-mer peptide, with topical imiquimod. Material: PBMCs, obtained from a glioma patient whose treatment included an IDH1 peptide vaccine. The receptors come from a man aged 30-40 years with glioma.

This clone was counted only a few times. The chain links TRBV28 to TRBJ1-5; no clear D. The germline gives CDR1 MDHEN, CDR2 SYDVKM. V gave up 6 bases and J gave up 0 bases, with 6 bases separating them. This CDR3 is built from 13 residues. The CDR3 reads CASSRNSNQPQHF. The CDR3 DNA reads as TGTGCCAGCAGCCGAAATAGCAATCAGCCCCAGCATTTT.

This clone was picked up one time. J is TRBJ1-2 and V is TRBV6-6, with a tentative D call TRBD1 (6 bases). Looked up from germline, CDR1 is MNHNY and CDR2 is SVGAGI (reference sequence). V was shortened by 5 bases and J by 8 bases, with 15 bases between the two germline ends. The CDR3 covers 13 residues. CDR3 residues: CASSRTTGRGYTF. In DNA form, the CDR3 reads TGTGCCAGCAGTCGTACTACAGGGCGCGGCTACACCTTC.

This clone showed up just a few times. The gene calls are TRBV23-1 and TRBJ1-1; D gene unclear. TRBV23-1 is known as an ORF, though its function is uncertain. Deletions cut 4 bases from V and 5 bases from J, with 17 bases between. CDR3 length equals 15 residues. CDR3: CASSPEGRPVTEAFF. The CDR3 bases are TGCGCCAGCAGTCCAGAAGGGCGGCCGGTGACTGAAGCTTTCTTT.

The rearrangement uses TRBV7-8 and TRBJ2-7, with D perhaps given as TRBD1 or TRBD2 (5 bases each). Trimming took 5 bases from V and 2 from J, leaving 10 bases between them. The CDR3 has 13 amino acids. Germline lookup yields CDR1 SGHVS and CDR2 FQNEAQ. Here the CDR3 DNA reads TGTGCCAGCAGCATCCGGGGCCCCTACGAGCAGTACTTC. This codes for CASSIRGPYEQYF.

J is TRBJ2-7 and V is TRBV5-1; maybe TRBD1 (6 bases). The CDR3 runs to 12 residues. Deletions cut 3 bases from V and 6 bases from J, with 10 bases between. Germline values: CDR1 SGHRS, CDR2 YFSETQ. The CDR3 coding sequence is TGCGCCAGCAGCTCAACAGGGCTCGAGCAGTACTTC. Encoded protein: CASSSTGLEQYF. Based on the CDR3 plus reference TRBV5-1 and TRBJ2-7, the full variable domain is KAGVTQTPRYLIKTRGQQVTLSCSPISGHRSVSWYQQTPGQGLQFLFEYFSETQRNKGNFPGRFSGRQFSNSRSEMNVSTLELGDSALYLCASSSTGLEQYFGPGTRLTVT.

In regard to this clone: This CDR3 is missing its conserved last phenylalanine or tryptophan, likely due to a read error. The DNA is omitted, as the CDR3 cannot be located on it reliably, and the CDR3 follows TCRdb's listing. The chain couples TRBV5-1 to TRBJ1-6. Germline V gene sequence: CDR1 SGHRS, CDR2 YFSETQ. Including both end residues, the CDR3 is 17 amino acids long. The CDR3 loop is CASSLTSRTVIKFTPPL.

The chain combines TRBV6-1 with TRBJ2-2, with D uncertain. The CDR3 spans 13 residues. Germline V gene lookup returns CDR1 MNHNS and CDR2 SASEGT. V was cut by 8 bases and J by 5 bases, with 12 bases left in between. CDR3 loop: CASSAWSTGELFF. In DNA form, the CDR3 reads TGTGCCAGCTCAGCCTGGTCTACCGGGGAGCTGTTTTTT.

This clone has just a few counts. This chain joins TRBV6-6 and TRBJ1-1, with D possibly being TRBD1 (6 bases). This CDR3 contains 13 residues. In germline, CDR1 is MNHNY, CDR2 SVGAGI (reference sequence). Trimming shortened V by 6 bases and J by 7 bases, and 15 bases separated the two germline ends. The CDR3 coding sequence is TGTGCCAGCAGCACCGGGACAAATATTGAAGCTTTCTTT. This gives the protein CASSTGTNIEAFF.

The chain has TRBV7-6 and TRBJ2-7; 9 bases line up with TRBD1. This CDR3 is built from 13 residues. J was trimmed by 6 bases and V by 3 bases; bases with no gene match: 3. CDR1 is SGHVS, CDR2 FNYEAQ, per germline. The CDR3 here is CASSLGQGTEQYF. The CDR3 DNA reads TGTGCCAGCAGCTTGGGACAGGGAACCGAGCAGTACTTC.

The sample holds one count of this clone. V is TRBV10-1 and J is TRBJ1-1; the match to TRBD1 covers 7 bases. After removal of 4 bases from V and 5 bases from J, the junction contained 7 bases not matched to a gene. This CDR3 spans 14 amino acids. Germline V CDR1 and CDR2: WNHNN, SYGVQD (reference sequence). In DNA form, the CDR3 reads TGCGCCAGCAGTGGGGACAGCGAGGGGACTGAAGCTTTCTTT. Translating it yields CASSGDSEGTEAFF.

The V call is TRBV2, the J call TRBJ1-2; no firm D call. The germline CDR1 and CDR2 sequences are SNHLY and FYNNEI. V was clipped by 6 bases and J by 8 bases, with 16 bases between them. The CDR3 has 13 amino acids. The CDR3 here is CASSYELGYGYTF. CDR3 sequence (DNA): TGTGCCAGCAGCTACGAGTTAGGCTACGGCTACACCTTC. The full variable domain, in which reference TRBV2 and TRBJ1-2 provide the parts outside the CDR3, is EPEVTQTPSHQVTQMGQEVILRCVPISNHLYFYWYRQILGQKVEFLVSFYNNEISEKSEIFDDQFSVERPDGSNFTLKIRSTKLEDSAMYFCASSYELGYGYTFGSGTRLTVV.

This clone was detected only once. The rearrangement links TRBV9 to TRBJ2-7; D is perhaps TRBD1 (5 bases). From germline, CDR1 is SGDLS and CDR2 YYNGEE. V was trimmed by 3 bases and J by 3 bases, leaving 22 bases between them. The CDR3 is 17 residues long. CDR3 loop: CASSAGPNSLQGYEQYF. CDR3 bases: TGTGCCAGCAGCGCAGGGCCAAACTCGCTCCAGGGCTACGAGCAGTACTTC.

As to this clone: An end of the junction does not agree with germline; a read error may underlie this. V usage is TRBV18 and J usage is TRBJ1-1, with D uncertain. The CDR3 loop spans 13 amino acids. In germline, CDR1 is KGHSH, CDR2 LQKENI. CDR3 bases: TGTGCCAGCCCACCACCTCAGAACACTGAAGCTTTCTTT. Its translation: CASPPPQNTEAFF. The whole variable domain, filled in from reference TRBV18 and TRBJ1-1, reads NAGVMQNPRHLVRRRGQEARLRCSPMKGHSHVYWYRQLPEEGLKFMVYLQKENIIDESGMPKERFSAEFPKEGPSILRIQQVVRGDSAAYFCASPPPQNTEAFFGQGTRLTVV.

The rearrangement uses TRBV4-1 and TRBJ1-3, with D possibly TRBD1 on 5 matching bases. Germline V lookup: CDR1 MGHRA, CDR2 YSYEKL. This CDR3 has 15 residues. Trimming cost V 0 bases and J 0 bases, with 6 bases left between them. The CDR3 protein is CASSQDRGSGNTIYF. In nucleotides, the CDR3 is TGCGCCAGCAGCCAAGATAGGGGCTCTGGAAACACCATATATTTT.

The rearrangement uses TRBV6-1 and TRBJ1-1, with TRBD1 matching 9 bases. In germline, CDR1 is MNHNS, CDR2 SASEGT. V lost 6 bases to trimming and J lost 7 bases; unmatched junction nucleotides: 12. The CDR3 is 15 amino acids. In DNA, the CDR3 is TGTGCCAGCAGGGCGGACAGGGGTTTTTTGGGTGAAGCTTTCTTT. This translates into CASRADRGFLGEAFF.

The chain links TRBV28 to TRBJ2-1, with TRBD2 matching 13 bases. After removal of 10 bases from V and 8 bases from J, the junction contained 11 bases not matched to a gene. Germline CDR1 reads MDHEN; CDR2 reads SYDVKM. The CDR3 totals 15 residues. The CDR3 loop reads CATGRLAGGRYEQFF. The CDR3 DNA reads as TGTGCCACGGGCCGACTAGCGGGGGGCCGGTATGAGCAGTTCTTC.

This clone was observed a handful of times. V usage is TRBV6-5 and J usage is TRBJ1-5; D gene unclear. Germline loops: CDR1 MNHEY, CDR2 SVGAGI. The germline V and J ends were trimmed by 7 bases and 4 bases, with 11 bases remaining between them. CDR3 length equals 13 residues. The CDR3 region has the DNA TGTGCCAGCACCAATGATGTGAATCAGCCCCAGCATTTT. It specifies CASTNDVNQPQHF.